This T cell receptor (beta chain) appears in the sequencing data of a study of blood T cell repertoires in COVID-19. TCRdb's table, derived via immunoSEQ multiplex PCR, lists solely in-frame clones and lacks some. Of tens of thousands of clones detected, about 86% appear once; the ten largest clones hold less than 1.5%. There are 15 residues in the CDR3. After removal of 2 bases from V and 5 bases from J, the junction contained 11 bases not matched to a gene. Looked up from germline, CDR1 is GTSNPN and CDR2 is SVGIG (reference sequence). This clone has ten or more counts. The sequenced material came from peripheral blood. J is TRBJ2-5 and V is TRBV30, with 7 bases that match TRBD2. This TCR derives from a man in his forties with acute or convalescent COVID-19. The CDR3 nucleotides read TGTGCCTGGAGTCTAGAGTGGGGGGGGTCGGAGACCCAGTACTTC. The encoded protein is CAWSLEWGGSETQYF.